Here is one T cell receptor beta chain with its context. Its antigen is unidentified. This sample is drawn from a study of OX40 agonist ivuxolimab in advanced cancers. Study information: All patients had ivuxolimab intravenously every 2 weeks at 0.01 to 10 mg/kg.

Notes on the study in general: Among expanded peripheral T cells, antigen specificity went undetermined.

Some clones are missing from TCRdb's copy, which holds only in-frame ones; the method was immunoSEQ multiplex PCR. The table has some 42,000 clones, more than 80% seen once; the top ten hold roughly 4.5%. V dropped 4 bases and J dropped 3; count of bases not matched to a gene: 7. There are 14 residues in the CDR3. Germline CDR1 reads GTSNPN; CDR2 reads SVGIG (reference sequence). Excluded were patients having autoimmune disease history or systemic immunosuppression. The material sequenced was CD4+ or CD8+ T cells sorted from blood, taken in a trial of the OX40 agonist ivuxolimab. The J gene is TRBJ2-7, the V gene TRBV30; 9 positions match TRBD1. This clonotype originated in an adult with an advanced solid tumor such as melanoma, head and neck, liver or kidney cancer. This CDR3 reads CAWTPDRGNYEQYF. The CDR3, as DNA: TGTGCCTGGACCCCGGACAGGGGAAACTACGAGCAGTACTTC.